What follows is one T cell receptor (beta chain) and its context. This sample was taken from a study of radiation and T cells in renal cell carcinoma. Here immunoSEQ multiplex PCR was the method, and the copy in TCRdb shows in-frame clones only, minus some. The table lists approximately 120,000 clones, roughly 80% of them singletons. As for time point: baseline pretreatment blood. Described treatment: 15 Gy SBRT to primary tumor, nephrectomy 4 weeks later. The CDR3 consists of 17 residues. The V gene's germline CDR1 is LNHNV and CDR2 YYDKDF (reference sequence). V dropped 0 bases and J dropped 6; count of bases not matched to a gene: 11.

The chain joins TRBV15 to TRBJ2-1; 7 nucleotides match TRBD2. Sequencing was performed on blood, taken from a patient whose treatment included radiotherapy and nephrectomy. This sequence was found in an older woman with renal cell carcinoma. CDR3 DNA sequence: TGTGCCACCAGCAGAGAGTTGGGCGGGAGTGGTCCCAATGAGCAGTTCTTC. The encoded protein is CATSRELGGSGPNEQFF.